This T cell receptor beta chain came from a study of cytomegalovirus exposure and HLA in healthy donors. Study-wide results and limits: The listing of roughly 160 TCR beta chains classed them as cytomegalovirus-associated. When the data were analyzed later, several of the most significant clusters appeared to be linked to common viral pathogens. The authors excluded some V segments, including TRBV6-2 and TRBV6-3, as indistinguishable.

In the case of this clone: What it binds is not known.

The PCR made use of 60 Vbeta and 13 Jbeta primers. Original data processing: Per a later analysis, the number of unique TCR beta chains was approximately 80 million, of which 9 million to 14 million were shared. Using immunoSEQ multiplex PCR, the repertoire was profiled, and TCRdb retains in-frame clones only, with some absent. That table supplies the V and J calls and clone size; D and trimming were determined from the DNA. Its table records approximately 72,000 clones. The CDR3 consists of 15 residues. V lost 3 bases to trimming and J lost 2 bases; unmatched junction nucleotides: 3. Per germline, CDR1 MRHNA and CDR2 SNTAGT.

The sample consisted of PBMCs. This clonotype originated in a woman aged 40 to 50 in good health and CMV-seropositive. This chain uses TRBV6-4 with TRBJ2-5; the match to TRBD2 covers 10 bases. The CDR3 sequence is CASSESAGGQETQYF. As DNA, the CDR3 is TGTGCCAGCAGTGAATCAGCGGGAGGGCAAGAGACCCAGTACTTC.